The rows below give T cell receptor beta chains drawn from one sample of a study of blood T cells in healthy people across ages. MiXCR, run by TCRdb on the 5' RACE reads, gives a single entry per CDR3 protein. The profile covers under 800,000 distinct CDR3 sequences, with 20% to 25% appearing a single time and roughly 3.6% taken by the ten largest. The sample taken for sequencing was blood. Receptor source: a man between 65 and 85 years old in good health. Each CDR3 is given with its conserved first and last residue. A D gene is named only where the DNA matches it firmly. Rows may omit the clone size; those that give it use once, few, many or a size class.

CASSKAVIAASYEQYF	TGTGCCAGCAGCAAAGCTGTGATAGCGGCCTCCTACGAGCAGTACTTC	TRBJ2-7	.	TRBV21-1	.
CSARPQRSSYNEQFF	TGCAGTGCTAGACCACAGCGGAGCTCCTACAATGAGCAGTTCTTC	TRBJ2-1	.	TRBV20-1	.
CASAVEVSYEQYF	TGCGCCAGCGCCGTCGAGGTCTCCTACGAGCAGTACTTC	TRBJ2-7	.	TRBV5-1	.
CASSLRQGADTQYF	TGTGCCAGCAGCCTTAGACAGGGGGCAGATACGCAGTATTTT	TRBJ2-3	few	TRBV14	TRBD1
CAISESARGRQDTQYF	TGTGCCATCAGTGAGTCAGCGAGGGGGCGGCAAGATACGCAGTATTTT	TRBJ2-3	.	TRBV10-3	TRBD1
CASSQGGDDYGYTF	TGTGCCAGCAGCCAAGGAGGGGATGACTATGGCTACACCTTC	TRBJ1-2	.	TRBV14	.
CASSSTRGHTEAFF	TGTGCCAGCAGCTCCACTAGGGGCCACACTGAAGCTTTCTTT	TRBJ1-1	many	TRBV7-3	.
CASSSRTGENIQYF	TGTGCCAGCAGTAGCCGGACAGGGGAAAACATTCAGTACTTC	TRBJ2-4	.	TRBV2	TRBD1
CASSLGPTGTGSTEAFF	TGCGCCAGCAGCTTGGGCCCAACCGGGACGGGGAGCACTGAGGCTTTCTTT	TRBJ1-1	.	TRBV5-1	.
CASSYSSGGEQFF	TGTGCCAGCAGTTACTCATCGGGAGGAGAGCAGTTCTTC	TRBJ2-1	few	TRBV6-2/TRBV6-3	TRBD2
CASSLPNRAYEQYF	TGTGCCAGCAGTTTGCCTAACAGGGCCTACGAGCAGTACTTC	TRBJ2-7	few	TRBV12-3/TRBV12-4	.
CSADSSVGFDKNIQYF	TGCAGTGCTGATAGCAGCGTCGGATTTGACAAAAACATTCAGTACTTC	TRBJ2-4	.	TRBV20-1	.
CASSFGGHSTNEKLFF	TGTGCCAGCAGTTTCGGCGGACACTCAACTAATGAAAAACTGTTTTTT	TRBJ1-4	few	TRBV12-3/TRBV12-4	.
CASSSLRADVPYNEQFF	TGTGCCAGCAGCAGCCTGCGGGCAGATGTTCCCTACAATGAGCAGTTCTTC	TRBJ2-1	few	TRBV6-2/TRBV6-3	.
CSATTGDEQFF	TGCAGTGCAACCACAGGGGATGAGCAGTTCTTC	TRBJ2-1	few	TRBV20-1	TRBD1
CASSLRGFAFF	TGTGCCAGCAGCCTCAGGGGTTTCGCTTTCTTT	TRBJ1-1	.	TRBV12-3/TRBV12-4	.
CASSQQAGPNTGELFF	TGTGCCAGCAGCCAACAAGCGGGACCGAACACCGGGGAGCTGTTTTTT	TRBJ2-2	few	TRBV7-8	TRBD2